These 27 T cell receptor beta chains were sequenced from one sample in a study of blood T cell repertoires in COVID-19. Clones were sequenced by immunoSEQ multiplex PCR, and TCRdb holds only the in-frame ones, with some missing. This sample has 190,000 or so clones, with 65% to 85% found just once. The sequenced material came from PBMCs or T cells enriched from blood (not recorded which). These TCRs come from a man aged 40-50 years who had recovered from COVID-19.

This clone was picked up one time. The rearrangement links TRBV6-6 to TRBJ2-3; a weak D match, TRBD1 (6 bases). CDR3 length: 13 amino acids. Germline V gene sequence: CDR1 MNHNY, CDR2 SVGAGI (reference sequence). V was trimmed by 2 bases and J by 5 bases, leaving 8 bases between them. The CDR3 sequence: CASSYGQLDTQYF. The CDR3 coding sequence is TGTGCCAGCAGTTACGGACAGCTAGATACGCAGTATTTT.

This chain uses TRBV5-1 with TRBJ1-1; TRBD1 might be the D (5 bases). Germline V gives CDR1 SGHRS, CDR2 YFSETQ. V shed 1 base and J shed 3 bases, with 13 bases lying between them. The CDR3 totals 15 residues. This CDR3 is CASSLMGGRDTEAFF. CDR3 DNA: TGCGCCAGCAGCTTGATGGGGGGAAGGGACACTGAAGCTTTCTTT.

The chain recombines TRBV2 with TRBJ1-2; D gene ambiguous. The germline V gene has CDR1 SNHLY and CDR2 FYNNEI. V was shortened by 3 bases and J by 3 bases, with 14 bases between the two germline ends. The CDR3 sequence is 15 residues long. As DNA, the CDR3 is TGTGCCAGCAGTGATGTCTTTGAATCGGACTATGGCTACACCTTC. Residues: CASSDVFESDYGYTF.

The chain joins TRBV23-1 to TRBJ1-6; no definite D call. TRBV23-1 belongs to the ORF category, with a function that is uncertain. Trimming pared 4 bases from V and 14 bases from J, leaving 3 bases between. CDR3 length: 9 amino acids. CDR3: CASSPTLHF. The CDR3 coding sequence is TGCGCCAGCAGTCCAACCCTCCACTTT.

The chain couples TRBV6-2 or TRBV6-3 to TRBJ2-1; the match to TRBD2 covers 9 bases. This CDR3 is built from 17 residues. Trimming cost V 5 bases and J 3 bases; bases outside gene matches: 11. Per germline, CDR1 MNHEY and CDR2 SVGEGT. The CDR3 spells CASSRLAGLSIYNEQFF. The CDR3 region has the DNA TGTGCCAGCAGTCGGCTAGCGGGGCTTTCCATCTACAATGAGCAGTTCTTC.

The chain carries TRBV28 and TRBJ1-4, with D perhaps TRBD1 (6 bases). Trimming shortened V by 5 bases and J by 3 bases, and 16 bases separated the two germline ends. The CDR3 loop spans 16 amino acids. In germline, CDR1 is MDHEN, CDR2 SYDVKM. The CDR3 sequence is CASSLKQGKANEKLFF. The CDR3 DNA is TGTGCCAGCAGTCTTAAACAGGGCAAAGCTAATGAAAAACTGTTTTTT. Based on the CDR3 plus reference TRBV28 and TRBJ1-4, the full variable domain is DVKVTQSSRYLVKRTGEKVFLECVQDMDHENMFWYRQDPGLGLRLIYFSYDVKMKEKGDIPEGYSVSREKKERFSLILESASTNQTSMYLCASSLKQGKANEKLFFGSGTQLSVL.

The rearrangement links TRBV6-5 to TRBJ2-7; D is possibly TRBD2 (5 bases). This CDR3 is 16 amino acids long. Germline V gene data show CDR1 as MNHEY and CDR2 as SVGAGI. V was trimmed by 2 bases and J by 3 bases, leaving 17 bases between them. The CDR3 DNA reads TGTGCCAGCAGTTACGGGAGACACCCCGAGGGCTACGAGCAGTACTTC. It specifies CASSYGRHPEGYEQYF.

The V call is TRBV4-1, the J call TRBJ2-3; 7 bases are a match to TRBD1. From germline, CDR1 is MGHRA and CDR2 YSYEKL. Germline trimming cut 2 bases from V and 1 base from J; bases unmatched to any gene: 12. This CDR3 contains 18 residues. In nucleotides, the CDR3 is TGCGCCAGCAGCCAAAGGCCCCATAGACAGGGAGGCACAGATACGCAGTATTTT. It codes for CASSQRPHRQGGTDTQYF.

The gene calls are TRBV21-1 and TRBJ1-6; TRBD1 is the table's D call, not checked against the DNA. TRBV21-1 is a listed pseudogene. The CDR3 has 12 residues. The CDR3 nucleotides read TGTGCCAGTCCAGGGGCACGGGCACCCCTCCACTTT. It yields the protein CASPGARAPLHF.

The sample holds a few counts of this clone. The gene calls are TRBV14 and TRBJ2-1, with TRBD2 identical over 14 bases. Germline-derived CDR1 and CDR2 are SGHDN and FVKESK. This CDR3 comprises 19 residues. Trimming cost V 3 bases and J 0 bases; bases outside gene matches: 7. CDR3 in DNA: TGTGCCAGCAGCCAGGGAGGACTAGCGGGGGGCCGCTCCTACAATGAGCAGTTCTTC. Residues: CASSQGGLAGGRSYNEQFF.

The chain employs TRBV10-2 and TRBJ2-7, with 12 bases aligning to TRBD2. Unmatched junction bases numbered 6, after V lost 4 bases and J lost 2 bases. Germline loops: CDR1 WSHSY, CDR2 SAAADI. CDR3 size: 16 residues. The CDR3 DNA is TGCGCCAGCAGTGCGACTAGCGGGGGTCGTCCCTACGAGCAGTACTTC. Translated, it gives CASSATSGGRPYEQYF.

The chain is built from TRBV5-1 and TRBJ2-7, with no clear D. Per germline, CDR1 SGHRS and CDR2 YFSETQ. This CDR3 comprises 15 residues. Deletions cut 5 bases from V and 7 bases from J, with 22 bases between. Here the CDR3 reads CASRAGYRPLWEQYF. In DNA form, the CDR3 reads TGCGCCAGCAGGGCAGGCTACCGACCTCTGTGGGAGCAGTACTTC. Full variable domain (remainder filled in from reference TRBV5-1 and TRBJ2-7): KAGVTQTPRYLIKTRGQQVTLSCSPISGHRSVSWYQQTPGQGLQFLFEYFSETQRNKGNFPGRFSGRQFSNSRSEMNVSTLELGDSALYLCASRAGYRPLWEQYFGPGTRLTVT.

This clone has only one observation. The J gene is TRBJ2-1, the V gene TRBV6-5; 7 positions agree with TRBD1. The V gene end was trimmed by 7 bases and the J gene end by 4 bases; junction bases not matched to a gene: 10. The CDR3 contains 15 residues. The germline V gene has CDR1 MNHEY and CDR2 SVGAGI. In nucleotides, the CDR3 is TGTGCCAGCACAAAACAGGGGCCACTTTACAATGAGCAGTTCTTC. It translates to CASTKQGPLYNEQFF.

The rearrangement joins TRBV29-1 to TRBJ2-1; 9 positions agree with TRBD1. Looked up from germline, CDR1 is SQVTM and CDR2 is ANQGSEA. Trimming cost V 3 bases and J 3 bases; bases outside gene matches: 6. CDR3 length: 15 residues. The CDR3 here is CSVEGTGTNYNEQFF. DNA of the CDR3: TGCAGCGTTGAGGGGACAGGGACAAACTACAATGAGCAGTTCTTC.

V and J are TRBV6-1 and TRBJ1-5; unclear D gene. The CDR3 length is 15 residues. The V end lost 1 base, the J end lost 0 bases, and 7 bases lay between the germline ends. The germline V gene encodes CDR1 MNHNS and CDR2 SASEGT. Here the CDR3 DNA reads TGTGCCAGCAGTGAAGGGCGGTATAGCAATCAGCCCCAGCATTTT. Protein sequence: CASSEGRYSNQPQHF.

V is TRBV18 and J is TRBJ2-3, with TRBD1 matching 8 bases. The germline CDR1 and CDR2 sequences are KGHSH and LQKENI. The CDR3 is made up of 14 amino acids. J was trimmed by 1 base and V by 3 bases; bases with no gene match: 0. CDR3 sequence (DNA): TGTGCCAGCTCACCGGGACAGGGCACAGATACGCAGTATTTT. It translates to CASSPGQGTDTQYF. The whole variable domain, filled in from reference TRBV18 and TRBJ2-3, reads NAGVMQNPRHLVRRRGQEARLRCSPMKGHSHVYWYRQLPEEGLKFMVYLQKENIIDESGMPKERFSAEFPKEGPSILRIQQVVRGDSAAYFCASSPGQGTDTQYFGPGTRLTVL.

The chain links TRBV5-8 to TRBJ1-1, with D possibly being TRBD1 (5 bases). CDR1 is SGHTS and CDR2 is YDEGEE in the germline V gene. Trimming removed 4 bases from V and 11 bases from J, with 24 bases in between. The CDR3 is 15 amino acids. The CDR3 bases are TGTGCCAGCAGCAGATTCCGGGACGGTTGGGGGGAGGCTTTCTTT. It encodes CASSRFRDGWGEAFF.

This clone came up once. V usage is TRBV13 and J usage is TRBJ2-5; D may be TRBD2 (6 bases). V lost 1 base to trimming and J lost 7 bases, with 13 bases between them. The CDR3 has 14 residues. CDR1 is PRHDT and CDR2 is FYEKMQ in the germline V gene (reference sequence). CDR3 amino acids: CASSLVVPGGTQYF. The CDR3, as DNA: TGTGCCAGCAGCTTAGTGGTGCCCGGGGGGACCCAGTACTTC.

The rearrangement links TRBV11-1 to TRBJ1-1; no definite D call. V lost 8 bases, J lost 0 bases, and 10 bases lay in between. CDR1 SGHAT and CDR2 FQDESV come from the germline V gene (reference sequence). The CDR3 loop spans 13 amino acids. The CDR3 nucleotides are TGTGCCAGCGGAAACAGAGTGAACACTGAAGCTTTCTTT. This sequence encodes CASGNRVNTEAFF.

The CDR3 DNA reads as TGTGCCATCAGACTAAGCGGGGGGGCCACAGATACGCAGTATTTT. This encodes CAIRLSGGATDTQYF. The genes are TRBV10-3 and TRBJ2-3; 10 bases match TRBD2. The CDR3 sequence is 15 residues long. The V gene's germline CDR1 is ENHRY and CDR2 SYGVKD. Unmatched junction bases numbered 5, after V lost 6 bases and J lost 2 bases.

V usage is TRBV28 and J usage is TRBJ1-4, with a tentative D call TRBD1 (5 bases). Trimming took off 8 bases at V and 8 bases at J, with 33 bases between the two ends. The CDR3 is made up of 19 amino acids. Germline CDR1 MDHEN, CDR2 SYDVKM. The DNA of the CDR3 is TGTGCCAGCCTACCCCCCGGCACCCCCAAATGGGGCCTAAGGGAAAAACTGTTTTTT. Encoded protein: CASLPPGTPKWGLREKLFF. Full variable domain (remainder filled in from reference TRBV28 and TRBJ1-4): DVKVTQSSRYLVKRTGEKVFLECVQDMDHENMFWYRQDPGLGLRLIYFSYDVKMKEKGDIPEGYSVSREKKERFSLILESASTNQTSMYLCASLPPGTPKWGLREKLFFGSGTQLSVL.

The chain uses TRBV9 and TRBJ1-1; D gene unclear. In germline, CDR1 is SGDLS, CDR2 YYNGEE. This CDR3 comprises 14 residues. V shed 5 bases and J shed 1 base, with 12 bases lying between them. CDR3 nucleotide sequence: TGTGCCAGCAGTCAGAAATACACGAACACTGAAGCTTTCTTT. Amino acid sequence: CASSQKYTNTEAFF.

The sample holds one count of this clone. CDR3 region: CASSPGQGEGGYTF. DNA of the CDR3: TGCGCCAGCAGCCCTGGACAGGGGGAGGGTGGCTACACCTTC. The chain combines TRBV5-1 with TRBJ1-2; 10 bases are a match to TRBD1. Looked up from germline, CDR1 is SGHRS and CDR2 is YFSETQ. This CDR3 region has 14 residues. V lost 4 bases, J lost 7 bases, and 7 bases stayed unmatched. The variable domain in full, with the rest retrieved from reference TRBV5-1 and TRBJ1-2, is KAGVTQTPRYLIKTRGQQVTLSCSPISGHRSVSWYQQTPGQGLQFLFEYFSETQRNKGNFPGRFSGRQFSNSRSEMNVSTLELGDSALYLCASSPGQGEGGYTFGSGTRLTVV.

This chain uses TRBV15 with TRBJ2-7; a possible D gene is TRBD2 (6 bases). Deletions cut 3 bases from V and 1 base from J, with 13 bases between. The length of the CDR3 is 15 residues. Germline-derived CDR1 and CDR2 are LNHNV and YYDKDF (reference sequence). The CDR3 sequence is CATSSSTGGSYEQYF. The CDR3 DNA is TGTGCCACCAGCAGCTCGACTGGGGGGTCCTACGAGCAGTACTTC.

The chain is built from TRBV7-9 and TRBJ1-2, with TRBD1 matching over 7 bases. Germline CDR1 and CDR2: SEHNR and FQNEAQ (reference sequence). The CDR3 is 14 residues long. The V and J ends lost 5 bases and 5 bases, in that order; junction bases with no gene match: 8. The CDR3 nucleotides are TGTGCCAGCAGCCCGGGGGACAGACCGTATGGCTACACCTTC. Translating gives CASSPGDRPYGYTF.

The CDR3 loop is CAIKRGGAEVGEQYF. Here the CDR3 DNA reads TGTGCCATCAAGAGGGGAGGGGCGGAAGTTGGCGAGCAGTACTTC. The V and J genes are TRBV6-5 and TRBJ2-7; 7 bases fit TRBD2. This CDR3 spans 15 amino acids. The germline gives CDR1 MNHEY, CDR2 SVGAGI. With V trimmed by 10 bases and J by 6 bases, 18 bases remained unmatched.

The sample holds one count of this clone. V is TRBV6-2 or TRBV6-3 and J is TRBJ1-5; maybe TRBD1 (6 bases). V gave up 6 bases and J gave up 5 bases, with 17 bases separating them. CDR1 MNHEY and CDR2 SVGEGT come from the germline V gene. This CDR3 is 15 amino acids long. CDR3 DNA: TGTGCCAGCAGCCATGACAGGAGGTGGGATCAGCCCCAGCATTTT. Protein sequence: CASSHDRRWDQPQHF.